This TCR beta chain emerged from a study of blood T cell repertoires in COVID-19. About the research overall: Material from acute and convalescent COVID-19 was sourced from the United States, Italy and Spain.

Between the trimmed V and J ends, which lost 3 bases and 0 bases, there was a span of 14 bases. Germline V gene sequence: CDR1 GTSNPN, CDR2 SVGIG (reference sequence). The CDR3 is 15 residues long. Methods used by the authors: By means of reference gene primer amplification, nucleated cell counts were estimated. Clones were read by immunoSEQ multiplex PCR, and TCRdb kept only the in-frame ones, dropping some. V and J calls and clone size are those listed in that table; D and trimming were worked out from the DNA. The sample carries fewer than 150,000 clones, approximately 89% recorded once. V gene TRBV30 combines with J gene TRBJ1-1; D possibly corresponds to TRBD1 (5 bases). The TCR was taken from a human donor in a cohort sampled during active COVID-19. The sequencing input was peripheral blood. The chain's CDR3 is CAWSRGTGMNTEAFF. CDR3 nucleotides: TGTGCCTGGAGCCGAGGAACAGGAATGAACACTGAAGCTTTCTTT.